One and the same sample provided the 32 T cell receptor beta chains below, sequenced in a study of OX40 agonist ivuxolimab in advanced cancers. Sequencing used immunoSEQ multiplex PCR; TCRdb keeps in-frame clones, though not all of them. The table shows tens of thousands of clones, with about 90% occurring only once. The source was CD4+ or CD8+ T cells sorted from blood, collected in a trial of the OX40 agonist ivuxolimab. Every receptor here comes from an adult with an advanced solid tumor such as melanoma, head and neck, liver or kidney cancer.

The V call is TRBV6-5, the J call TRBJ2-1; 9 bases agree with TRBD2. Germline V gene data show CDR1 as MNHEY and CDR2 as SVGAGI. J gave up 2 bases and V 4 bases, and 6 bases lay outside the gene matches. This CDR3 region has 16 residues. CDR3 loop: CASSFEGLAPYNEQFF. The CDR3 bases are TGTGCCAGCAGTTTTGAGGGACTAGCACCCTACAATGAGCAGTTCTTC.

The chain's CDR3 is CASRIAGGNQPQHF. DNA for the CDR3: TGTGCCAGCAGGATCGCCGGGGGCAATCAGCCCCAGCATTTT. The chain couples TRBV7-2 to TRBJ1-5; D remains ambiguous. The germline V and J ends were trimmed by 6 bases and 2 bases, with 11 bases remaining between them. The CDR3 contains 14 residues. Germline loops: CDR1 SGHTA, CDR2 FQGNSA.

The rearrangement links TRBV7-6 to TRBJ1-5; D gene uncertain. Trimming stripped 1 base from V and 4 bases from J, with 2 bases between. The CDR3 is 12 amino acids. CDR1 is SGHVS, CDR2 FNYEAQ, per germline. Here the CDR3 reads CASSLVNQPQHF. CDR3 in DNA: TGTGCCAGCAGCTTAGTGAATCAGCCCCAGCATTTT.

CDR3: CASSLAGGLYNEQFF. CDR3 in DNA: TGTGCCAGCAGCCTAGCGGGAGGGCTATACAATGAGCAGTTCTTC. The chain uses TRBV5-6 and TRBJ2-1, with 12 positions matching TRBD2. The V and J ends lost 4 bases and 4 bases, in that order; junction bases with no gene match: 3. The germline V gene encodes CDR1 SGHDT and CDR2 YYEEEE. The CDR3 runs to 15 residues.

The chain joins TRBV28 to TRBJ2-7; 8 positions match TRBD2. Germline loops: CDR1 MDHEN, CDR2 SYDVKM. The CDR3 totals 16 residues. V shed 7 bases and J 4 bases; nucleotides not matched to a gene: 15. The CDR3 bases are TGTGCCAGCACCCTTAGGACGGGGGGGGCTCTATACGAGCAGTACTTC. Translating gives CASTLRTGGALYEQYF.

The chain recombines TRBV27 with TRBJ2-3; D remains unclear. The CDR3 length is 14 residues. CDR1 MNHEY and CDR2 SMNVEV come from the germline V gene (reference sequence). V was cut by 2 bases and J by 4 bases, with 10 bases left in between. The CDR3 sequence: CASSLIGSSDTQYF. The CDR3 bases are TGTGCCAGCAGTTTAATAGGGTCTTCAGATACGCAGTATTTT.

The V call is TRBV28, the J call TRBJ2-5; 7 nucleotides match TRBD1. J gave up 5 bases and V 3 bases, and 15 bases lay outside the gene matches. The CDR3 is 17 amino acids. The germline V gene has CDR1 MDHEN and CDR2 SYDVKM. The CDR3 sequence: CASSFMETGLTQETQYF. CDR3 sequence (DNA): TGTGCCAGCAGTTTTATGGAGACAGGGCTAACTCAGGAGACCCAGTACTTC.

This clone is a singleton in its sample. J is TRBJ1-6 and V is TRBV11-3; D unresolved. With 4 bases removed from V and 10 bases from J, the gap between germline ends came to 20 bases. CDR1 and CDR2 from the germline V gene are SGHNT and YENEEA. This CDR3 spans 16 amino acids. As DNA, the CDR3 is TGTGCCAGCAGCTATCCCCACCCCCTCTGGGAATCACCCCTCCACTTT. Translation: CASSYPHPLWESPLHF.

The chain carries TRBV7-3 and TRBJ2-1; D remains ambiguous. Trimming cost V 2 bases and J 5 bases, with 13 bases left between them. The CDR3 spans 15 residues. Germline V gene lookup returns CDR1 SGHTA and CDR2 FQGTGA. CDR3 nucleotides: TGTGCCAGCAGCTTACTGGGCCGTCAGAACAATGAGCAGTTCTTC. Protein product: CASSLLGRQNNEQFF.

This chain links TRBV7-9 with TRBJ2-4, with D maybe TRBD2 (6 bases). Per germline, CDR1 SEHNR and CDR2 FQNEAQ (reference sequence). The ends were cut back, 5 bases at V and 0 bases at J, with 8 bases in the middle. This CDR3 comprises 14 residues. CDR3 in amino acids: CASSRGVAKNIQYF. The CDR3 region has the DNA TGTGCCAGCAGCCGCGGGGTAGCCAAAAACATTCAGTACTTC.

V usage is TRBV30 and J usage is TRBJ1-1; 8 nucleotides align to TRBD1. CDR1 GTSNPN and CDR2 SVGIG come from the germline V gene (reference sequence). CDR3 length: 13 residues. V was clipped by 3 bases and J by 4 bases; unmatched bases: 4. As DNA, the CDR3 is TGTGCCTGGAGACAGGGGGTCGGCACTGAAGCTTTCTTT. Residues: CAWRQGVGTEAFF.

The chain joins TRBV25-1 to TRBJ1-1; no clear D. V lost 4 bases and J lost 11, with 11 bases in between. The CDR3 spans 11 residues. CDR1 and CDR2 (germline): MGHDK, SYGVNS. The CDR3 spells CASSGGADAFF. In DNA form, the CDR3 reads TGTGCCAGCAGTGGAGGAGCAGACGCTTTCTTT. The whole variable domain, remainder taken from reference TRBV25-1 and TRBJ1-1, is EADIYQTPRYLVIGTGKKITLECSQTMGHDKMYWYQQDPGMELHLIHYSYGVNSTEKGDLSSESTVSRIRTEHFPLTLESARPSHTSQYLCASSGGADAFFGQGTRLTVV.

The V gene is TRBV2, the J gene TRBJ2-1; TRBD2 aligns across 13 bases. Unmatched junction bases numbered 6, after V lost 1 base and J lost 0 bases. The germline V gene encodes CDR1 SNHLY and CDR2 FYNNEI. The CDR3 sequence is 19 residues long. CDR3 amino acids: CASSEGLAGGGVSYNEQFF. Here the CDR3 DNA reads TGTGCCAGCAGTGAAGGACTAGCGGGAGGAGGGGTCTCCTACAATGAGCAGTTCTTC.

The CDR3 sequence: CASSLGQGAPYNEQFF. CDR3 DNA: TGTGCCAGCAGCTTAGGCCAGGGGGCGCCTTACAATGAGCAGTTCTTC. This chain uses TRBV13 with TRBJ2-1; 8 bases align to TRBD1. The CDR3 runs 16 residues. Looked up from germline, CDR1 is PRHDT and CDR2 is FYEKMQ (reference sequence). V trimming: 0 bases; J trimming: 4 bases; junction bases outside the gene matches: 5.

The gene calls are TRBV7-9 and TRBJ2-1, with D perhaps matching TRBD2 (7 bases). The V end lost 3 bases, the J end lost 6 bases, and 12 bases lay between the germline ends. From germline, CDR1 is SEHNR and CDR2 FQNEAQ (reference sequence). This CDR3 comprises 14 residues. CDR3 protein: CASSFGGPGNEQFF. CDR3 DNA sequence: TGTGCCAGCAGCTTCGGGGGGCCGGGCAATGAGCAGTTCTTC. Based on the CDR3 plus reference TRBV7-9 and TRBJ2-1, the full variable domain is DTGVSQNPRHKITKRGQNVTFRCDPISEHNRLYWYRQTLGQGPEFLTYFQNEAQLEKSRLLSDRFSAERPKGSFSTLEIQRTEQGDSAMYLCASSFGGPGNEQFFGPGTRLTVL.

This clone was observed a single time. The CDR3 nucleotides read TGCAGTGCTGCCAGGAATGGCTACACCTTC. Its protein is CSAARNGYTF. The chain joins TRBV20-1 to TRBJ1-2; unclear D gene. This CDR3 comprises 10 residues. Trimming took 5 bases from V and 6 from J, leaving 7 bases between them. The V gene's germline CDR1 is DFQATT and CDR2 SNEGSKA (reference sequence).

J is TRBJ1-5 and V is TRBV19; D remains ambiguous. Trimming took off 5 bases at V and 0 bases at J, with 11 bases between the two ends. The CDR3 has 15 amino acids. Per germline, CDR1 LNHDA and CDR2 SQIVND (reference sequence). CDR3 nucleotide sequence: TGTGCCAGTAGTGCTGCCGGATATAGCAATCAGCCCCAGCATTTT. Translated: CASSAAGYSNQPQHF.

V and J are TRBV7-9 and TRBJ2-3; no firm D call. The CDR3 extends over 13 amino acids. The ends were cut back, 5 bases at V and 6 bases at J, with 12 bases in the middle. Germline values: CDR1 SEHNR, CDR2 FQNEAQ (reference sequence). The CDR3 sequence is CASSTDPRDTQYF. The DNA for the CDR3 is TGTGCCAGCAGCACCGACCCCAGGGATACGCAGTATTTT.

The gene calls are TRBV28 and TRBJ2-6; 9 nucleotides agree with TRBD1. The J segment lost 2 bases and the V segment lost 6 bases, leaving 11 bases of the junction unmatched. The CDR3 length is 18 residues. Per the germline V gene, CDR1 is MDHEN and CDR2 is SYDVKM. CDR3: CASSTPGQGTPGANVLTF. CDR3 coding DNA: TGTGCCAGCAGCACCCCGGGACAGGGAACGCCTGGGGCCAACGTCCTGACTTTC.

This clone has more than one count but fewer than ten. V usage is TRBV2 and J usage is TRBJ2-3; 7 nucleotides align to TRBD1. Losses at the gene ends were 3 bases for V and 3 bases for J; bases not matched to a gene: 9. This CDR3 has 16 amino acids. Germline assignment: CDR1 SNHLY and CDR2 FYNNEI. CDR3 sequence reads: CASSDPDREKTDTQYF. DNA of the CDR3: TGTGCCAGCAGTGATCCCGACAGGGAAAAAACAGATACGCAGTATTTT.

The rearrangement links TRBV29-1 to TRBJ1-1; D unclear. Per the germline V gene, CDR1 is SQVTM and CDR2 is ANQGSEA. V dropped 0 bases and J dropped 3 bases, with 14 bases sitting between them. The length of the CDR3 is 15 residues. The CDR3 bases are TGCAGCGTTGAAGATCAATGGCTGGCGGACACTGAAGCTTTCTTT. It encodes CSVEDQWLADTEAFF.

The gene calls are TRBV28 and TRBJ2-5; no clear D gene. Trimming removed 3 bases at V and 7 bases at J, with 6 bases between. Per germline, CDR1 MDHEN and CDR2 SYDVKM. This CDR3 comprises 11 residues. In nucleotides, the CDR3 is TGTGCCAGCAGTTTTAGTGGGACCCAGTACTTC. This gives the protein CASSFSGTQYF.

This chain joins TRBV27 and TRBJ1-2; the match to TRBD1 covers 9 bases. V gave up 5 bases and J gave up 8 bases; unmatched junction bases: 9. The germline gives CDR1 MNHEY, CDR2 SMNVEV (reference sequence). CDR3 length equals 14 residues. The CDR3 DNA reads TGTGCCAGCAGTCCCGGGACAGGGCTCGGGGGCTACACCTTC. This translates into CASSPGTGLGGYTF.

This clone was picked up one time. This chain joins TRBV9 and TRBJ2-5; no definite D call. Germline V gene sequence: CDR1 SGDLS, CDR2 YYNGEE. V was clipped by 3 bases and J by 0 bases, with 3 bases between them. This CDR3 region has 12 residues. Here the CDR3 reads CASSGHQETQYF. The CDR3 nucleotides read TGTGCCAGCAGCGGACACCAAGAGACCCAGTACTTC.

The chain uses TRBV19 and TRBJ1-6; TRBD1 might be the D (5 bases). Germline assignment: CDR1 LNHDA and CDR2 SQIVND (reference sequence). The germline V and J ends were trimmed by 5 bases and 10 bases, with 15 bases remaining between them. This CDR3 has 14 residues. The CDR3 nucleotides read TGTGCCAGTAGTGGAGGGGTTTTCGGCTCACCCCTCCACTTT. This codes for CASSGGVFGSPLHF.

This chain connects TRBV6-6 to TRBJ2-7; D remains ambiguous. Germline V gene sequence: CDR1 MNHNY, CDR2 SVGAGI (reference sequence). The CDR3 length is 12 residues. The V and J ends lost 4 bases and 0 bases respectively, with 4 bases between them. In nucleotides, the CDR3 is TGTGCCAGCAGTTTCCTCTCCTACGAGCAGTACTTC. Its protein product is CASSFLSYEQYF.

The gene calls are TRBV19 and TRBJ2-7, with D possibly being TRBD2 (5 bases). Trimming cost V 4 bases and J 0 bases, with 13 bases left between them. CDR3 length: 15 amino acids. Germline CDR1 LNHDA, CDR2 SQIVND (reference sequence). CDR3 DNA: TGTGCCAGTAGTAAGGACTTAGACTTCTCCTACGAGCAGTACGTC. It is translated as CASSKDLDFSYEQYV.

The chain uses TRBV4-2 and TRBJ1-5; maybe TRBD1 (5 bases). This CDR3 spans 16 amino acids. The V end lost 4 bases, the J end lost 1 base, and 14 bases lay between the germline ends. Germline V lookup: CDR1 LGHNA, CDR2 YNFKEQ. The CDR3 nucleotides read TGTGCCAGCAGCCCCTTCGCCCGACAGAGCAATCAGCCCCAGCATTTT. Translated, it gives CASSPFARQSNQPQHF.

The V gene is TRBV7-3, the J gene TRBJ1-1; TRBD1 aligns across 10 bases. The germline V gene encodes CDR1 SGHTA and CDR2 FQGTGA. The CDR3 is made up of 14 amino acids. Trimming took 1 base from V and 6 from J; bases not matched to a gene: 2. This chain's CDR3 is CASSLRTGGSEAFF. The CDR3 bases are TGTGCCAGCAGCTTAAGGACAGGGGGGTCTGAAGCTTTCTTT.

The V and J genes are TRBV5-5 and TRBJ2-7; D tentatively reads TRBD1 or TRBD2 (5 bases each). This CDR3 has 13 amino acids. V lost 2 bases to trimming and J lost 7 bases, with 13 bases between them. CDR1 is SGHKS, CDR2 YYEKEE, per germline (reference sequence). CDR3 in DNA: TGTGCCAGCAGCTTCCGGGCCGAGGGGGAGCAGTACGTC. Translated: CASSFRAEGEQYV.

This chain joins TRBV19 and TRBJ1-5, with D possibly being TRBD1 (5 bases). The CDR3 has 14 amino acids. Germline V gene lookup returns CDR1 LNHDA and CDR2 SQIVND (reference sequence). V lost 1 base and J lost 1, with 5 bases in between. DNA for the CDR3: TGTGCCAGTAGTATAGGGGACAGCAATCAGCCCCAGCATTTT. It yields the protein CASSIGDSNQPQHF.

This sequence joins TRBV6-5 and TRBJ2-7; 9 bases align to TRBD1. The CDR3 is 15 amino acids. CDR1 is MNHEY and CDR2 is SVGAGI in the germline V gene. J gave up 2 bases and V 2 bases, and 4 bases lay outside the gene matches. In DNA form, the CDR3 reads TGTGCCAGCAGTTACGGGACAGGGATTCCCTACGAGCAGTACTTC. This gives the protein CASSYGTGIPYEQYF.